This T cell receptor beta chain is drawn from a study of OX40 agonist ivuxolimab in advanced cancers. On the study more broadly: Intravenous ivuxolimab was administered to patients every 2 weeks at 0.01 to 10 mg/kg. Dose-escalation cases comprised hepatocellular carcinoma, melanoma, renal cell or head and neck cancer. A male proportion of 70% to 90% was recorded, with mean age approximately 56 years and range about 20 to 79.

Blood got drawn at baseline, again on cycle 4 day 1, and then on cycle 7 day 1. CDR3 length: 16 residues. Germline V CDR1 and CDR2: SGDLS, YYNGEE. Losses at the gene ends were 3 bases for V and 2 bases for J; bases not matched to a gene: 9. Libraries were prepared by immunoSEQ multiplex PCR; TCRdb keeps only in-frame clonotypes and omits some of them. The data hold 50,000 to 75,000 clones, with roughly 88% observed a single time. Sequencing used CD4+ or CD8+ T cells sorted from blood, obtained in a trial of the OX40 agonist ivuxolimab. V is TRBV9 and J is TRBJ2-3, with TRBD2 matching over 7 bases. The sequence was collected from an adult with an advanced solid tumor such as melanoma, head and neck, liver or kidney cancer. DNA for the CDR3: TGTGCCAGCAGCGGCTTTGCGGGAGCCCTCACAGATACGCAGTATTTT. Encoded protein: CASSGFAGALTDTQYF.